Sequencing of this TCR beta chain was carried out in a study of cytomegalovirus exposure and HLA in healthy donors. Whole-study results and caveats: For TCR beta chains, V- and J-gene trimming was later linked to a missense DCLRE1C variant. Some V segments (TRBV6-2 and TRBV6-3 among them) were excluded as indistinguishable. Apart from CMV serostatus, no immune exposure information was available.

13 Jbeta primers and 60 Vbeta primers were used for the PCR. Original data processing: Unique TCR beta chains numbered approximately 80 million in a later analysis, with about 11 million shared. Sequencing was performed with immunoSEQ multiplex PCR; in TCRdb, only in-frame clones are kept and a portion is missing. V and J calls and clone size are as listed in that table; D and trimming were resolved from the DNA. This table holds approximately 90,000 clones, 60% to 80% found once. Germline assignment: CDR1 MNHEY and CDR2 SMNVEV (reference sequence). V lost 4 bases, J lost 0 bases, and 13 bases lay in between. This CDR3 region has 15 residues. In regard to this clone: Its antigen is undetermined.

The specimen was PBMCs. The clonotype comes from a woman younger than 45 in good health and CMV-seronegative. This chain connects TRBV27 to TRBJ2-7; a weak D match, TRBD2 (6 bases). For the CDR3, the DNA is TGTGCCAGCAGTTCGCCGGGAGTAGGCTCCTACGAGCAGTACTTC. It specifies CASSSPGVGSYEQYF.